The T cell receptor (beta chain) under discussion was sequenced for a study of T-cell memory formation after mild COVID-19. Looking at the study overall: TCR clusters showed largely donor specificity. Study-level results: What remained unconfirmed was the SARS-CoV-2 specificity of second-wave clones peaking on day 37. Clones contracting across day 15 to 85 had a balanced CD4/CD8 profile; later expanding clones leaned CD4+.

Notes on this clonotype: Its cognate antigen is unknown.

Constant-segment-primed 5'RACE gave TCR alpha and TCR beta cDNA libraries with sample barcodes and UMIs. In TCRdb, the 5' RACE reads were re-called with MiXCR into one record per CDR3 protein. This sample has roughly 300,000 distinct CDR3 sequences; approximately 13% occur once, and the top ten carry approximately 21%. V trimming: 5 bases; J trimming: 0 bases; junction bases outside the gene matches: 10. There are 16 residues in the CDR3. The germline V gene encodes CDR1 MNHEY and CDR2 SVGAGI. The clonotype originates from a man between 18 and 29 years old who had mild COVID-19 (a few samples of this study predate the infection). Cell type and time point are not known. The chain is built from TRBV6-5 and TRBJ2-7, with TRBD1 identical over 7 bases. The sample was PBMCs or a T cell subset sorted from them (not recorded which). CDR3 sequence (DNA): TGTGCCAGCAGTCACCCACGACAGGGACGCTCCTACGAGCAGTACTTC. This gives the protein CASSHPRQGRSYEQYF.